Included here is one T cell receptor beta chain sequence, with context. Its specificity is unknown. The CDR3 covers 15 residues. CDR1 and CDR2 (germline): SEHNR, FQNEAQ (reference sequence). Trimming shortened V by 4 bases and J by 2 bases, and 15 bases separated the two germline ends. This sample was taken from a study of OX40 agonist ivuxolimab in advanced cancers. The study, taken as a whole, reports: Clonal expansion was seen in CD4+ and CD8+ blood T cells by week 6 at 0.1 to 3.0 mg/kg.

Some clones are missing from TCRdb's copy, which holds only in-frame ones; the method was immunoSEQ multiplex PCR. This sample has around 68,000 clones, with roughly nine tenths found just once. This chain joins TRBV7-9 and TRBJ2-7; D possibly corresponds to TRBD2 (7 bases). The material sequenced was CD4+ or CD8+ T cells sorted from blood, taken in a trial of the OX40 agonist ivuxolimab. The source of this sequence is an adult with an advanced solid tumor such as melanoma, head and neck, liver or kidney cancer. The CDR3 spells CASSYGGGGAYEQYF. Written as DNA, the CDR3 is TGTGCCAGCAGCTACGGGGGAGGGGGGGCCTACGAGCAGTACTTC.